The sequence of this T cell receptor (beta chain) was determined in a study of prognosis after radiotherapy for stage I lung cancer. Trimming pared 7 bases from V and 1 base from J, leaving 10 bases between. Germline V gives CDR1 DFQATT, CDR2 SNEGSKA (reference sequence). There are 12 residues in the CDR3. Study-wide results and caveats: Patients with and without metastases reportedly differed in TRBV and TRBJ gene usage frequencies.

This clonotype was observed at least ten times. The antigen remains undetermined. TCR beta CDR3 was amplified from genomic DNA by two-round multiplex PCR. The use of primers specific to each TRBV and TRBJ gene characterized first-round PCR. MiXCR, run by TCRdb on the multiplex PCR reads, gives a single entry per CDR3 protein. The table has 15,000 or so distinct CDR3 sequences, over 25% seen once. This receptor was obtained from a donor over 45 with non-small cell lung cancer. Sequenced material: PBMCs, taken before or after stereotactic body radiation therapy (not recorded which). The chain uses TRBV20-1 and TRBJ1-1, with D tentatively TRBD1 (5 bases). Here the CDR3 reads CSVADTNTEAFF. Here the CDR3 DNA reads TGCAGTGTGGCGGACACGAACACTGAAGCTTTCTTT.